This TCR beta chain was sequenced in a study of blood T cells in healthy people across ages. Broader study findings: Without sorted subsets, naive and antigen-experienced compartments could not be conclusively compared.

CDR1 is MNHNS and CDR2 is SASEGT in the germline V gene. CDR3 length equals 15 residues. Trimming pared 8 bases from V and 4 bases from J, leaving 18 bases between. Of note for this clonotype: What it binds is not known.

Through a sample-barcoded 5' primer and a J-beta primer mix, a second PCR was run for roughly 7 to 12 cycles. Via MiXCR, TCRdb re-called the 5' RACE reads, giving one row per CDR3 protein. Among fewer than 2,000,000 distinct CDR3 sequences listed, roughly a third were seen once. The donors, aged about 6 to 90, were healthy Caucasians from Russia. The sample comprised blood. The chain uses TRBV6-1 and TRBJ1-5, with D possibly being TRBD1 (5 bases). The TCR sequence derives from a woman in her twenties or thirties in good health. In nucleotides, the CDR3 is TGTGCCAGCGCCCTCATGGGACTCCAGAATCAGCCCCAGCATTTT. It codes for CASALMGLQNQPQHF.